The clone carrying this T cell receptor (beta chain) was recorded only once. What it binds is not known. This sample is part of a study of cytomegalovirus exposure and HLA in healthy donors. Findings and limits, study-wide: A later analysis linked a missense variant in DCLRE1C to the trimming of TCR beta V and J genes. TRBV6-2, TRBV6-3 and other indistinguishable V segments were excluded.

Germline CDR1 and CDR2: SGHRS and YFSETQ. V lost 4 bases and J lost 8; bases outside the gene matches: 5. The CDR3 is 13 residues long. 13 Jbeta primers and 60 Vbeta primers were used for the PCR. Produced via immunoSEQ multiplex PCR; TCRdb's table is partial and in-frame only. The repertoire holds roughly 100,000 clones, with around three quarters as singletons. The receptor comes from a man in his forties or fifties in good health and CMV-seropositive. The chain is built from TRBV5-1 and TRBJ2-1, with TRBD1 matching 8 bases. Material: PBMCs. The CDR3 reads CASSLQGVDEQFF. DNA for the CDR3: TGCGCCAGCAGCCTACAGGGGGTAGATGAGCAGTTCTTC. The complete variable domain, with remaining parts taken from reference TRBV5-1 and TRBJ2-1, reads KAGVTQTPRYLIKTRGQQVTLSCSPISGHRSVSWYQQTPGQGLQFLFEYFSETQRNKGNFPGRFSGRQFSNSRSEMNVSTLELGDSALYLCASSLQGVDEQFFGPGTRLTVL.